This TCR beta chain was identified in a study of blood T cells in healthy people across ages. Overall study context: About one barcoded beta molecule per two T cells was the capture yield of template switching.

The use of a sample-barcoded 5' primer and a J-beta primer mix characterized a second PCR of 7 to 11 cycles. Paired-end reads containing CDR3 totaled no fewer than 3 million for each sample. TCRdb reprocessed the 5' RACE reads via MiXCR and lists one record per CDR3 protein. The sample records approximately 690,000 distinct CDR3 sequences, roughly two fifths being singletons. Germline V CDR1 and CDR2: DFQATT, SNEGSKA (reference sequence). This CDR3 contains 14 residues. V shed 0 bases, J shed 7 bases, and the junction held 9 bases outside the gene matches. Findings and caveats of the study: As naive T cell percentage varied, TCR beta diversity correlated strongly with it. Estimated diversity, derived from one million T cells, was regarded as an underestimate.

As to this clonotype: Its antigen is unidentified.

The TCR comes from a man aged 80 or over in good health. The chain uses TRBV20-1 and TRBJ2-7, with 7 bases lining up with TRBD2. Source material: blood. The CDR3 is CSARDGGSYNEQYF. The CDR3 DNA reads TGCAGTGCTAGAGATGGCGGGAGCTACAATGAGCAGTACTTC.